This T cell receptor beta chain was found in a study of blood T cell repertoires in COVID-19. Participants were aged about 18 to 90 years from 20 to 30 US areas. Which cohort a participant joined came from the clinical history participants gave. Each recovered donor of Cohort 3 presented with two negative PCRs, clearance, or symptom resolution. TCRdb keeps only in-frame clones here, not all; method: immunoSEQ multiplex PCR. The table records some 420,000 clones, around 87% of them present only once. The sequencing sample was made of PBMCs or T cells enriched from blood (not recorded which). The TCR originated in a young man who had recovered from COVID-19.

The CDR3 DNA follows: TGCGCCAGCAGCTTAGGGGACAGGGTCAATGAGCAGTTCTTC. Protein sequence: CASSLGDRVNEQFF. The V and J genes are TRBV5-1 and TRBJ2-1; 9 positions match TRBD1. From germline, CDR1 is SGHRS and CDR2 YFSETQ. The CDR3 runs 14 residues. After removal of 2 bases from V and 6 bases from J, the junction contained 3 bases not matched to a gene. Filled out from reference TRBV5-1 and TRBJ2-1, the complete variable domain reads KAGVTQTPRYLIKTRGQQVTLSCSPISGHRSVSWYQQTPGQGLQFLFEYFSETQRNKGNFPGRFSGRQFSNSRSEMNVSTLELGDSALYLCASSLGDRVNEQFFGPGTRLTVL.